Included here is one T cell receptor (beta chain) sequence, with context. Its specificity is not known. This record belongs to a study of regulatory T cells in long-lasting Graves disease. Broader study findings: It was in persistent disease that TRBV28, TRBJ1-2 and TRBJ2-5 were favored.

As to time point: newly diagnosed GD, antithyroid drugs for less than 3 months. PBMC-derived RNA was used for the TCR library. V lost 5 bases, J lost 0 bases, and 11 bases lay in between. The CDR3 spans 15 residues. CDR3-region Arm-PCR and iRepertoire HTBI primers produced the TCR beta libraries. TCRdb reanalysed the multiplex PCR reads using MiXCR and keeps one entry per CDR3 protein. Of 560,000 or so distinct CDR3 sequences in the sample, approximately 16% were seen once. The same data also contributed to another study, on T cells in Graves' hyperthyroidism and ophthalmopathy. That source adds: Stable disease denoted Graves' hyperthyroidism without ophthalmopathy progression within 18 months. Uncontrolled infection, other autoimmune disease, pregnancy or lactation led to exclusion. A first-round RT-PCR of the TCR CDR3 used the HTBI primer set.

The source of this sequence is a young man with Graves disease. Sequenced here: peripheral blood mononuclear cells (PBMCs), sampled at new diagnosis, from a patient treated with antithyroid drugs. V gene TRBV12-3 or TRBV12-4 combines with J gene TRBJ1-3; possible D gene TRBD1, 5 bases. The CDR3, as DNA: TGTGCCAGCAGTCGACAGCTGAGCTCTGGAAACACCATATATTTT. Protein product: CASSRQLSSGNTIYF.